This record covers a single T cell receptor (beta chain). The record originates from a study of blood T cell repertoires in COVID-19. The CDR3 has 16 amino acids. Germline V CDR1 and CDR2: KGHSY, FQNENV. Trimming cost V 5 bases and J 3 bases; bases outside gene matches: 13. Participants, about 18 to 89 years old, spanned 25 or so US areas. Participant-given clinical history determined each cohort assignment. Some clones are missing from TCRdb's copy, which holds only in-frame ones; the method was immunoSEQ multiplex PCR. The sample has about 280,000 clones, 85% seen once; the top ten hold 2.5%. The source is a woman aged 45 to 65 who had recovered from COVID-19. The chain employs TRBV16 and TRBJ2-7; 7 nucleotides match TRBD2. Sequencing was carried out using PBMCs or T cells enriched from blood (not recorded which). CDR3 residues: CASSSPWGRGRYEQYF. Written as DNA, the CDR3 is TGTGCCAGCAGCTCCCCGTGGGGGAGGGGACGCTACGAGCAGTACTTC.